This TCR beta chain originates from a study of CD8+ T cells in alopecia areata. Study in general: Each of the treated patients was given oral tofacitinib, 5 to 10 mg twice daily, for moderate-to-severe alopecia areata. Study results and limitations: Lesional scalp exceeded normal scalp in clonality, especially in alopecia totalis/universalis. It was less clear whether patients shared TCRs than it was in mice, possibly because of HLA.

Reverse transcription of extracted RNA yielded cDNA, which provided the sequencing template. Measured with immunoSEQ multiplex PCR; TCRdb has only the in-frame clones, and not every one. This table has about 180,000 clones, around 63% appearing once. CD4+ and CD8+ T cells were sorted from PBMCs. Concerning this clone itself: Its antigen is as yet unknown.

With 5 bases clipped from V and 4 bases from J, the junction kept 6 bases outside the gene matches. The CDR3 has 14 amino acids. In germline, CDR1 is SGHTA, CDR2 FQGNSA. The gene calls are TRBV7-2 and TRBJ1-1; TRBD1 matches at 8 bases. This sequence originates from a human donor with alopecia areata. This sample comprised CD4+ T cells sorted from blood, obtained at week 0. The CDR3 reads CASSQGAVTTEAFF. The CDR3 region has the DNA TGTGCCAGCAGCCAGGGGGCCGTGACCACTGAAGCTTTCTTT.